This is a list of T cell receptor gamma chains from one sample in a study of intestinal T cells in coeliac disease. TCRdb redid clone calling on the multiplex PCR reads using CATT. The sample contains about 630 gamma-chain clones, about 51% of which appear only once. The material sequenced was a duodenal biopsy. The receptors here all came from a human donor with celiac disease. The CDR3 runs from the conserved cysteine through the conserved F or W. Some rows have no size entry. The others give once, few or many, or a class for an expanded clone.

clone size,V gene,J gene,CDR3 protein,CDR3 DNA
.,TRGV10,TRGJ1/TRGJ2,CAAWTAPVIGMKLF,TGTGCTGCGTGGACAGCGCCCGTAATTGGAATGAAACTCTTT
.,TRGV10,TRGJP1,CAAWDIPGWFKIF,TGTGCTGCGTGGGATATACCTGGTTGGTTCAAGATATTT
few,TRGV10,TRGJ1/TRGJ2,CAALGTNYYKKLF,TGTGCTGCGTTGGGTACGAATTATTATAAGAAACTCTTT
few,TRGV8,TRGJ1/TRGJ2,CATGPGKKLF,TGTGCCACTGGGCCGGGCAAGAAACTCTTT
.,TRGV3,TRGJ1/TRGJ2,CATWDRPEKLF,TGTGCCACCTGGGACAGGCCCGAGAAACTCTTT
.,TRGV9,TRGJ1/TRGJ2,CALWEVHWTCCGYYKKLF,TGTGCCTTGTGGGAGGTGCATTGGACTTGCTGCGGATATTATAAGAAACTCTTT
.,TRGV2,TRGJP2,CAYLGRASSDWIKTF,TGTGCCTACCTGGGACGCGCTAGTAGTGATTGGATCAAGACGTTT
large,TRGV8,TRGJ1/TRGJ2,CATWEIYYKKLF,TGTGCCACCTGGGAAATTTATTATAAGAAACTCTTT
few,TRGV2,TRGJ1/TRGJ2,CATWVPRRYKKLF,TGTGCCACCTGGGTCCCACGAAGGTATAAGAAACTCTTT
few,TRGV8,TRGJ1/TRGJ2,CATWGFRHPKLF,TGTGCCACCTGGGGGTTTCGGCACCCGAAACTCTTT
.,TRGV3,TRGJ1/TRGJ2,CATWDTSRALYYKKLF,TGTGCCACCTGGGACACCAGCCGCGCCCTTTATTATAAGAAACTCTTT
few,TRGV8,TRGJ1/TRGJ2,CAPEKNYYKKLF,TGTGCACCTGAGAAGAATTATTATAAGAAACTCTTT
large,TRGV3,TRGJ1/TRGJ2,CATWDSLLYYKKLF,TGTGCCACCTGGGACAGCCTCCTTTATTATAAGAAACTCTTT
large,TRGV9,TRGJ1/TRGJ2,CALWEVSDRVRYKKLF,TGTGCCTTGTGGGAGGTGTCGGATAGAGTCCGATATAAGAAACTCTTT
once,TRGV2,TRGJP2,CATWAFCSDWIKTF,TGTGCCACCTGGGCCTTTTGTAGTGATTGGATCAAGACGTTT
.,TRGV8,TRGJ1/TRGJ2,CATWDRIIYKKLF,TGTGCCACCTGGGACAGAATTATTTATAAGAAACTCTTT
large,TRGV2,TRGJ1/TRGJ2,CATWGRELF,TGTGCCACCTGGGGGCGGGAACTCTTT
few,TRGV2,TRGJP2,CATLGPFCSDWIKTF,TGTGCCACCTTGGGACCTTTTTGTAGTGATTGGATCAAGACGTTT
once,TRGV3,TRGJ1/TRGJ2,CATLGQAISYYKKLF,TGTGCCACCTTGGGACAGGCCATTAGTTATTATAAGAAACTCTTT
.,TRGV11,TRGJ1/TRGJ2,CACWIRRPLIVPPITKLF,TGTGCCTGCTGGATTAGGCGACCTCTAATTGTCCCCCCGATAACGAAACTCTTT
.,TRGV3,TRGJ1/TRGJ2,CATWDSIFSYYYKKLF,TGTGCCACCTGGGACAGTATTTTTTCTTATTATTATAAGAAACTCTTT
.,TRGV10,TRGJP2,CAAWDYYGVDWIKTF,TGTGCTGCGTGGGATTATTACGGAGTTGATTGGATCAAGACGTTT
.,TRGV9,TRGJ1/TRGJ2,CALWECWVSNYIRKLF,TGTGCCTTGTGGGAGTGCTGGGTATCGAATTATATAAGAAAACTCTTT
.,TRGV2,TRGJ1/TRGJ2,CATGTAYYKKLF,TGTGCCACCGGGACGGCGTATTATAAGAAACTCTTT
.,TRGV2,TRGJ1/TRGJ2,CATWDGLSNYYKKLF,TGTGCCACCTGGGACGGCTTATCGAATTATTATAAGAAACTCTTT
.,TRGV10,TRGJP1,CAALGLSPVPGFKIF,TGTGCTGCGTTGGGATTATCCCCGGTCCCGGGGTTCAAGATATTT
few,TRGV3,TRGJ1/TRGJ2,CATWDRPTSAPVDRRLARYLLSPHPYIYKKLF,TGTGCCACCTGGGACAGGCCCACCTCAGCTCCCGTTGATCGGCGCTTGGCTCGGTATCTCCTAAGCCCCCATCCTTATATTTATAAGAAACTCTTT
.,TRGV9,TRGJP1,CALGGGDSGGFKIF,TGTGCTCTTGGTGGGGGTGATAGTGGTGGGTTCAAGATATTT
.,TRGV10,TRGJ1/TRGJ2,CAAWTAARIWKKLF,TGTGCTGCGTGGACAGCTGCCCGTATTTGGAAGAAACTCTTT
large,TRGV2,TRGJ1/TRGJ2,CATWDGYYKKLF,TGTGCCACCTGGGACGGCTATTATAAGAAACTCTTT
.,TRGV8,TRGJ1/TRGJ2,CATWDEDGYKKLF,TGTGCCACCTGGGATGAGGATGGTTATAAGAAACTCTTT
.,TRGV3,TRGJ1/TRGJ2,CATWDRLPRNYYKKLF,TGTGCCACCTGGGACAGGCTACCTCGTAATTATTATAAGAAACTCTTT
.,TRGV2,TRGJ1/TRGJ2,CATWDGRRRDSNYYKKLF,TGTGCCACCTGGGACGGGCGTAGACGGGATTCGAATTATTATAAGAAACTCTTT